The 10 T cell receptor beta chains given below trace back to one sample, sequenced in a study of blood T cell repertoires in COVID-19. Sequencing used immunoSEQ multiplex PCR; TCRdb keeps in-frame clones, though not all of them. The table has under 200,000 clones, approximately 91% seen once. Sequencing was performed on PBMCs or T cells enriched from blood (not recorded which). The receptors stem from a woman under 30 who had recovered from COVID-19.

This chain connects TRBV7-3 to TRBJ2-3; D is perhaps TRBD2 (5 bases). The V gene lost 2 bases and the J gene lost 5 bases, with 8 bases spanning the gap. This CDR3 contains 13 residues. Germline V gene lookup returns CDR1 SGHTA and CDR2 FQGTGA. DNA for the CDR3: TGTGCCAGCAGCTTACTCAGCGGAGATACGCAGTATTTT. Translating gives CASSLLSGDTQYF.

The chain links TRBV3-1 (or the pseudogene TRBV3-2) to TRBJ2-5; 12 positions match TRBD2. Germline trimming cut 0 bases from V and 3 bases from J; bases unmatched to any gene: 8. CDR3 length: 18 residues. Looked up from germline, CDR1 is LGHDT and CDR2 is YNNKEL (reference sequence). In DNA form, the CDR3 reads TGTGCCAGCAGCCAAGAAGGGCTAGCGGGAGGGCCTAAAGAGACCCAGTACTTC. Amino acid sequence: CASSQEGLAGGPKETQYF.

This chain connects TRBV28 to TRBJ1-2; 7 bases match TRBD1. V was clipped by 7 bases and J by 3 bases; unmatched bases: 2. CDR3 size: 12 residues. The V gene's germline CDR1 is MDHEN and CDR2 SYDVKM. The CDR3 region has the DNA TGTGCCAGCATTCAGGGGGACTATGGCTACACCTTC. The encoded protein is CASIQGDYGYTF.

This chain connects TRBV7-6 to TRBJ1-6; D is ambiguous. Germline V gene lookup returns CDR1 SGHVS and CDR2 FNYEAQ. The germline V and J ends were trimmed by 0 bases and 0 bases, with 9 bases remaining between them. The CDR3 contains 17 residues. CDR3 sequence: CASSLATRSSYNSPLHF. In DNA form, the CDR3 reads TGTGCCAGCAGCTTAGCTACGAGGAGCTCCTATAATTCACCCCTCCACTTT.

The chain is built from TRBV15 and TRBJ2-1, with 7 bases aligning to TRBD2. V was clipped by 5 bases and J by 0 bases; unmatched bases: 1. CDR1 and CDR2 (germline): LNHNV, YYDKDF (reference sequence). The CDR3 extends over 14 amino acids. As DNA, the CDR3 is TGTGCCACCAGCGCGGGAGTCTCCTACAATGAGCAGTTCTTC. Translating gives CATSAGVSYNEQFF.

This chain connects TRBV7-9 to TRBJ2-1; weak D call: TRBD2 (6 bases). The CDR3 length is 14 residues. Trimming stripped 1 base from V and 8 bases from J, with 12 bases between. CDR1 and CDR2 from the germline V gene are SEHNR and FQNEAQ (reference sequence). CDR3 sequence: CASSLGLVGDEQFF. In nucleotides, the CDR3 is TGTGCCAGCAGCTTAGGACTAGTCGGCGATGAGCAGTTCTTC.

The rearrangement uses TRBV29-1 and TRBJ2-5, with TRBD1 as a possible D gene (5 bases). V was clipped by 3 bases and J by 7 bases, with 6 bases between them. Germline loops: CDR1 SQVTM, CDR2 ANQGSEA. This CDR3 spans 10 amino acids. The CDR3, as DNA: TGCAGCGTTGATCAGGGGACCCAGTACTTC. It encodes CSVDQGTQYF.

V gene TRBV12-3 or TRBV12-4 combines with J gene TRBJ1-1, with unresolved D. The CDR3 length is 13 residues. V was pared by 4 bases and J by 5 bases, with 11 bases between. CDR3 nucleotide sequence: TGTGCCAGCAGTTCCACTCAGAGGACTGAAGCTTTCTTT. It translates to CASSSTQRTEAFF.

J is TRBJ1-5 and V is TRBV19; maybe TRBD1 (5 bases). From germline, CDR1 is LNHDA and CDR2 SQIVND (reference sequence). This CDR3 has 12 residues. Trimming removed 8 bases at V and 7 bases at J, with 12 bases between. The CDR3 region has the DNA TGTGCCAGTCAGGGACTCTGGCAGCCCCAGCATTTT. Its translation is CASQGLWQPQHF.

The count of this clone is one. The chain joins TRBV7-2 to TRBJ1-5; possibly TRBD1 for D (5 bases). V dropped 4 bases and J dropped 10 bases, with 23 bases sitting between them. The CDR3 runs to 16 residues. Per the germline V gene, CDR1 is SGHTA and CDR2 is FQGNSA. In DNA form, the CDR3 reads TGTGCCAGCAGCTCCTCCCTGATCGGGGGACTAGGACCCCAGCATTTT. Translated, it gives CASSSSLIGGLGPQHF. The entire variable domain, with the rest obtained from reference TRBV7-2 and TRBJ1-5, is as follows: GAGVSQSPSNKVTEKGKDVELRCDPISGHTALYWYRQSLGQGLEFLIYFQGNSAPDKSGLPSDRFSAERTGGSVSTLTIQRTQQEDSAVYLCASSSSLIGGLGPQHFGDGTRLSIL.